Listed below are T cell receptor beta chains from one sample, sequenced in a study of post-analysis software for immune sequencing data. TCRdb ran MiXCR on the PCR reads and lists one entry per CDR3 protein. The sample lists 430,000 or so distinct CDR3 sequences, more than 30% seen once, with roughly 8.2% in the top ten. The sample was blood. These receptors originate from a girl aged 2 to 10 with multiple sclerosis. The CDR3 runs from the conserved cysteine through the conserved F or W. D genes are given only for firm matches. Rows may omit the clone size; those that give it use once, few, many or a size class.

d_call	v_call	clone_size	j_call	cdr3_nt	cdr3_aa
-	TRBV6-1	-	TRBJ1-5	TGTGCCAGCAGTGAATCTCGGTGGGGTCAGCCCCGGCATTTT	CASSESRWGQPRHF
-	TRBV20-1	-	TRBJ2-3	TGCAGTGCTAGTCAGTCGGGCACAGATACGCAGTATTTT	CSASQSGTDTQYF
-	TRBV2	-	TRBJ1-1	TGTGCCAGCAGTGAGGGGGGACCAGGGTGGAGGACTGAAGCTTTCTTT	CASSEGGPGWRTEAFF
-	TRBV18	-	TRBJ1-2	TGTGCCAGCTCACCGGTTGAAGGAAAGAGTGGCTACACCTTC	CASSPVEGKSGYTF
TRBD2	TRBV6-6	once	TRBJ2-7	TGTGCCAGCAGTAACCGCGGACTAGGGTGCTACGAGCAGTACTTC	CASSNRGLGCYEQYF
TRBD2	TRBV7-2	once	TRBJ2-7	TGTGCCAGCAGCTTGTCGGGAGGAACTACCTACGAGCAGTACTTC	CASSLSGGTTYEQYF
-	TRBV11-1	-	TRBJ2-1	TGTGCCAGCAGCTGGGAAAGGACAACGATCTACAATGAGCAGTTCTTC	CASSWERTTIYNEQFF
-	TRBV14	few	TRBJ2-7	TGTGCCAGCAGCTACAGACTTGGCTACGAGCAGTACTTC	CASSYRLGYEQYF
TRBD2	TRBV7-2	-	TRBJ2-7	TGTGCCAGCAGCTTATACCCCACTAGCGGGAGGGCCGAGCAGTACTTC	CASSLYPTSGRAEQYF
-	TRBV3-1	-	TRBJ1-1	TGTGCCAGCAGCCAAGTCCCAAAACAGATAGAAGCTTTCTTT	CASSQVPKQIEAFF
TRBD1	TRBV10-3	few	TRBJ1-5	TGTGCCATCAGTGCATCTCTAGGGACAGGGGATCAGCCCCAGCATTTT	CAISASLGTGDQPQHF
TRBD1	TRBV2	-	TRBJ2-3	TGTGCCAGCGTCAGACAGGGGAAAGGCACAGATACGCAGTATTTT	CASVRQGKGTDTQYF
TRBD2	TRBV9	-	TRBJ2-1	TGTGCCAGCAGCGTGTCTGGACTAGCGGGGAGCTACAATGAGCAGTTCTTC	CASSVSGLAGSYNEQFF
-	TRBV28	-	TRBJ2-7	TGTGCCAGCAGTCGTCAAACGGCGGTCGCCTACGAGCAGTACTTC	CASSRQTAVAYEQYF
TRBD1	TRBV20-1	-	TRBJ1-2	TGCAGTGCTAAACGGGACAGGGTAACCTATGGCTACACCTTC	CSAKRDRVTYGYTF
-	TRBV5-1	-	TRBJ2-7	TGCGCCAGCAGGTCTGTAGGGAACGGAATCGACGAGCAGTACTTC	CASRSVGNGIDEQYF
TRBD2	TRBV13	-	TRBJ2-3	TGTGCCAGCAGCCTAGCGGCGGAATTCACAGATACGCAGTATTTT	CASSLAAEFTDTQYF
TRBD2	TRBV4-2	-	TRBJ2-7	TGTGCCAGCAGCCAAGAGTTCGCTAGCGGGAGCGTAAATTCCTGCGAGCAGTACTTC	CASSQEFASGSVNSCEQYF
TRBD1	TRBV28	-	TRBJ1-1	TGTGCCAGCAGTTCGACAGGGGCGGTGAGCATTGAAGCTTTCTTT	CASSSTGAVSIEAFF
-	TRBV7-2	-	TRBJ2-5	TGCGCCAGCAGCTTACGACAGTTACAAGAGACCCAGTACTTC	CASSLRQLQETQYF
TRBD2	TRBV5-1	-	TRBJ2-5	TGCGCCAGCAGTTATGCCCTCGGACTAGCGGGAGAAGAGACCCAGTACTTC	CASSYALGLAGEETQYF
TRBD1	TRBV5-5	-	TRBJ1-1	TGTGCCAGCACCAGACCGGGACAGGTCTCTGAAGCTTTCTTT	CASTRPGQVSEAFF
-	TRBV20-1	-	TRBJ1-6	TGCAGTGCTAGAGTGCAGTGGGATTCACCCCTCCACTTT	CSARVQWDSPLHF
-	TRBV12-3/TRBV12-4	-	TRBJ1-3	TGTGCCAGCAGTCCACAGGTTTACTCTGGAAACACCATATATTTT	CASSPQVYSGNTIYF
TRBD2	TRBV20-1	-	TRBJ2-3	TGCAGTGCCCCAATTGTTAGCGGGAGATTGTCTACGCAGTATTTT	CSAPIVSGRLSTQYF
-	TRBV20-1	-	TRBJ2-5	TGCAGTGTTTCGAATCCGCAGACCCAAGAGACCCAGTACTTC	CSVSNPQTQETQYF
TRBD1	TRBV28	many	TRBJ1-6	TGTGCCAGCAGCCTCACAGGGGACAATTCACCCCTCCACTTT	CASSLTGDNSPLHF
-	TRBV6-5	-	TRBJ2-3	TGTGCCAGCAGTTACGGCCAGGGAACCTCAGATACGCAGTATTTT	CASSYGQGTSDTQYF
-	TRBV9	few	TRBJ1-1	TGTGCCAGCTGTGTAGCAGAAGCTTTCTTT	CASCVAEAFF
TRBD2	TRBV11-2	-	TRBJ2-3	TGTGCCAGCAGCTTAGGAAGCGGGGTTAGCACAGATACGCAGTATTTT	CASSLGSGVSTDTQYF
-	TRBV21-1	-	TRBJ1-5	TGTGCCAGCAGCCCGGGGACGAGGGTCCGCAATCAGCCCCAGCATTTT	CASSPGTRVRNQPQHF
TRBD1	TRBV5-6	few	TRBJ2-7	TGTGCCAGCAGCTGGGACAGGCTAAACGAGCAGTACTTC	CASSWDRLNEQYF
TRBD2	TRBV29-1	few	TRBJ2-7	TGCAGCGCTGGACTAGCGGGAGCGTACGAGCAGTACTTC	CSAGLAGAYEQYF
-	TRBV27	-	TRBJ2-7	TGTGCCAGCAGTTTATCGCCCGGATATGGGAGGCCAAGCTGCGAGCAGTACTTC	CASSLSPGYGRPSCEQYF
-	TRBV7-9	-	TRBJ1-2	TGTGCCAGCAGCTTGTCAGGGACCTCCGGCTACACCTTC	CASSLSGTSGYTF
TRBD2	TRBV7-3	-	TRBJ2-1	TGTGCCAGCAGCTTAATTGGGACGGGGGGTAATGAGCAGTTCTTC	CASSLIGTGGNEQFF
-	TRBV7-9	once	TRBJ1-2	TGTGCCAGCAGCTCCGGTAGGGACCATGGCTACACCTTC	CASSSGRDHGYTF
-	TRBV7-9	-	TRBJ2-3	TGTGCCAGCAGCGGTCACATTCTCAGCGCCCTTAGGAATACGCAGTATTTT	CASSGHILSALRNTQYF
-	TRBV10-3	-	TRBJ2-5	TGTGCCATCTCGGGGCAGGGGAAAGAGACCCAGTACTTC	CAISGQGKETQYF
-	TRBV12-3/TRBV12-4	-	TRBJ2-7	TGTGCCAGCAGTAGCCTTCTAGCGAGCTACGAGCAGTACTTC	CASSSLLASYEQYF
-	TRBV10-3	few	TRBJ2-1	TGTGCCATCAGTGAGTCCGGCGGGACGGATACGAATGAGCAGTTCTTC	CAISESGGTDTNEQFF
-	TRBV5-1	-	TRBJ2-2	TGCGCCAGCAGCTTGGAGCGGAACACCGGGGAGCTGTTTTTT	CASSLERNTGELFF
TRBD1	TRBV9	-	TRBJ1-4	TGTGCCAGCAGCGAGACAGGGATTGATGAAAAACTGTTTTTT	CASSETGIDEKLFF
-	TRBV6-4	few	TRBJ2-1	TGTGCCAGCAGTGACGCTTCAGGGAATGAGCAGTTCTTC	CASSDASGNEQFF
TRBD1	TRBV7-9	-	TRBJ1-2	TGTGCCAGCAGCTCTAGAACCCGACAGGGGATGGATGGCTACACCTTC	CASSSRTRQGMDGYTF
-	TRBV29-1	few	TRBJ2-7	TGCAGCGTGGTCGATGGGATCTCCTACGAGCAGTACTTC	CSVVDGISYEQYF
-	TRBV6-5	-	TRBJ2-7	TGTGCCAGCAGTTACCAGCCGGGCCCGGCTAGGCACGAGCAGTACTTC	CASSYQPGPARHEQYF
-	TRBV20-1	few	TRBJ1-4	TGCAGTGCTAGAGCAGGAAAGAGTAGGCAGGAACTGTTTTTT	CSARAGKSRQELFF